These T cell receptor beta chains were read from a single sample in a study of T cells after yellow fever vaccination. TCRdb itself ran the 5' RACE reads through MiXCR, one entry per CDR3 protein. This table has around 340,000 distinct CDR3 sequences, 8.7% appearing once. The sample was PBMCs, taken on the day of the first yellow fever vaccination. Receptors were obtained from a man younger than 30 who received the YFV17D yellow fever vaccine. CDR3s include the opening cysteine and the closing phenylalanine or tryptophan. Fields, in order: D gene, J gene, clone size, V gene, CDR3 length, CDR3 DNA, CDR3 protein. D genes are given only for firm matches. Only some rows state a clone size, as once, few, many or a class for expanded clones.

>TRBD1|TRBJ2-3|few|TRBV20-1|15
TGCAGTGCTACCCGCCGACAGGGCTTACAGGATACGCAGTATTTT
CSATRRQGLQDTQYF
>TRBD2|TRBJ2-7|few|TRBV4-3|15
TGCGCCAGCAGCCCATCCGGGACTACCTCTTACGAGCAGTACTTC
CASSPSGTTSYEQYF
>TRBD1|TRBJ1-2|many|TRBV30|14
TGTGCCTGGAGTTCAGGGACAGCTGACTATGGCTACACCTTC
CAWSSGTADYGYTF
>NA|TRBJ2-3|many|TRBV7-2|14
TGTGCCAGCAGCTTGAGGGGGGGCACAGATACGCAGTATTTT
CASSLRGGTDTQYF
>NA|TRBJ1-3|many|TRBV9|19
TGTGCCAGCAGCGTAGCTGGAGGGAGGGGACCCAGCTCTGGAAACACCATATATTTT
CASSVAGGRGPSSGNTIYF
>TRBD2|TRBJ2-5|few|TRBV5-5|17
TGTGCCAGCAGCTTGATGGCTAGCGGGGGGGCAAAAGAGACCCAGTACTTC
CASSLMASGGAKETQYF
>NA|TRBJ1-3|few|TRBV9|12
TGTGCCAGCAGCGTACAGTCGGACACCATATATTTT
CASSVQSDTIYF
>NA|TRBJ2-3|many|TRBV12-5|12
TGTGCTAGTGGTTCCTCTACAGATACGCAGTATTTT
CASGSSTDTQYF
>TRBD1|TRBJ1-5|once|TRBV12-3/TRBV12-4|14
TGTGCCAGCAGTAAGGAAGGGGGCTCTCAGCCCCAGCATTTT
CASSKEGGSQPQHF
>TRBD1|TRBJ2-1|NA|TRBV20-1|14
TGCAGTGCGACACCGGGACAGGGCTACAATGAGCAGTTCTTC
CSATPGQGYNEQFF
>TRBD1|TRBJ1-1|many|TRBV12-3/TRBV12-4|16
TGTGCCAGCAGTGACCAACAGGGGGCTTTAGACACTGAAGCTTTCTTT
CASSDQQGALDTEAFF
>TRBD1|TRBJ1-1|NA|TRBV5-5|14
TGTGCCAGCAGCATAGACAGGGCAAACACTGAAGCTTTCTTT
CASSIDRANTEAFF
>NA|TRBJ2-2|NA|TRBV20-1|15
TGCAGTGCCCCGTTCGCTTCAGGGAACACCGGGGAGCTGTTTTTT
CSAPFASGNTGELFF
>NA|TRBJ2-6|few|TRBV12-3/TRBV12-4|14
TGTGCCAGCAGTTGGGGTCCTGGGGCCAACGTCCTGACTTTC
CASSWGPGANVLTF
>NA|TRBJ2-3|NA|TRBV28|13
TGTGCCTCCCTCAGGGGCGTGACAGATACGCAGTATTTT
CASLRGVTDTQYF
>NA|TRBJ1-4|NA|TRBV7-6|14
TGTGCCAGCAGCTCACAGGGTCTGAATGAAAAACTGTTTTTT
CASSSQGLNEKLFF
>NA|TRBJ2-1|few|TRBV21-1|17
TGTGCCAGCAGCAAAGACCCGGGGACAGGGAGGTTAGATGAGCAGTTCTTC
CASSKDPGTGRLDEQFF
>TRBD2|TRBJ2-3|few|TRBV4-1|16
TGCGCCAGCAGCTACGAAATGGGGGGGACCACAGATACGCAGTATTTT
CASSYEMGGTTDTQYF
>TRBD1|TRBJ1-2|few|TRBV20-1|15
TGCAGTGCTAGTCCTTCGGACAGGCCTTTCTATGGCTACACCTTC
CSASPSDRPFYGYTF
>TRBD2|TRBJ2-1|few|TRBV11-3|12
TGTGCCAGCAGCCGGGGGGGCGATGAGCAGTTCTTC
CASSRGGDEQFF
>NA|TRBJ1-6|few|TRBV28|14
TGTGCCAGCCAGACAGTCTCCTATAATTCACCCCTCCACTTT
CASQTVSYNSPLHF
>TRBD2|TRBJ2-2|few|TRBV6-4|16
TGTGCCAGCAGTGACTCTAGCGGGGGGGCCGGCGGGGAGCTGTTTTTT
CASSDSSGGAGGELFF
>NA|TRBJ2-7|few|TRBV9|14
TGTGCCAGCAGCGCGGGACTCCACACCTACGAGCAGTACTTC
CASSAGLHTYEQYF
>NA|TRBJ2-3|many|TRBV11-2|16
TGTGCCAGCAGCTTAGTCCGGGGGTCAGAAACAGATACGCAGTATTTT
CASSLVRGSETDTQYF
>NA|TRBJ2-5|few|TRBV7-9|13
TGTGCCAGCAGGAGACGGGGCAGTCGGGCCCAGTACTTC
CASRRRGSRAQYF
>NA|TRBJ2-5|many|TRBV7-2|11
TGTGCCAGCCTGAGGGGGGAGACCCAGTACTTC
CASLRGETQYF
>TRBD1|TRBJ2-7|few|TRBV10-3|14
TGTGCCATCAGTGAAGGACAGGGGGCGTGGGAGCAGTACTTC
CAISEGQGAWEQYF
>TRBD1|TRBJ1-6|few|TRBV5-1|15
TGCGCCAGCAGTTATCAGACAGGGGGAAATTCACCCCTCCACTTT
CASSYQTGGNSPLHF
>NA|TRBJ1-1|many|TRBV12-3/TRBV12-4|13
TGTGCCAGCATCAGGACTGGGAACACTGAAGCTTTCTTT
CASIRTGNTEAFF
>NA|TRBJ1-4|many|TRBV20-1|12
TGCAGTGCTAGGGCGAGCAATGAAAAACTGTTTTTT
CSARASNEKLFF
>NA|TRBJ2-3|NA|TRBV19|13
TGTGCCAGTAGTACATCTCCGACAGATACGCAGTATTTT
CASSTSPTDTQYF
>NA|TRBJ2-3|NA|TRBV7-2|15
TGTGCCAGCAGCTTACCAGGGGATAGCACAGATACGCAGTATTTT
CASSLPGDSTDTQYF
>NA|TRBJ2-5|few|TRBV4-1|15
TGCGCCAGCAGCCAAGATCTCCGGGGGGCCGGGACCCAGTACTTC
CASSQDLRGAGTQYF
>NA|TRBJ2-1|NA|TRBV6-1|15
TGTGCCAGCATGTCGGGGAGGCCCAACTACAATGAGCAGTTCTTC
CASMSGRPNYNEQFF
>NA|TRBJ1-5|many|TRBV7-2|13
TGTGCCAGCAGCCCCTCCGGGGATCAGCCCCAGCATTTT
CASSPSGDQPQHF
>NA|TRBJ1-2|few|TRBV20-1|14
TGCAGTGCTAGAGATCGGCAGGGGCTGGTAGGCTACACCTTC
CSARDRQGLVGYTF
>TRBD1|TRBJ1-6|NA|TRBV2|16
TGTGCCAGCAGTGAAGCGGCAGGGGGCACTTGGTCACCCCTCCACTTT
CASSEAAGGTWSPLHF
>TRBD2|TRBJ2-1|few|TRBV27|17
TGTGCCAGCAGTCCACAGCAACTAGCGGGGGCGTACAATGAGCAGTTCTTC
CASSPQQLAGAYNEQFF
>TRBD2|TRBJ2-3|few|TRBV10-3|16
TGTGCCATCAAACGGGGACTAGCGGGGGGGGAAGATACGCAGTATTTT
CAIKRGLAGGEDTQYF
>TRBD1|TRBJ1-1|few|TRBV6-2/TRBV6-3|13
TGTGCCAGCGGGGACAGGCTGAACACTGAAGCTTTCTTT
CASGDRLNTEAFF
>TRBD1|TRBJ2-1|few|TRBV5-1|15
TGCGCCAGCAGCTTGATGACAGGGTCCTACAATGAGCAGTTCTTC
CASSLMTGSYNEQFF
>NA|TRBJ2-1|many|TRBV23-1|13
TGCGCCAGCAGTCTGACACCTTACAATGAGCAGTTCTTC
CASSLTPYNEQFF
>NA|TRBJ2-2|many|TRBV5-1|13
TGTGCCAGCAGCTTAGCGGACACCGGGGAGCTGTTTTTT
CASSLADTGELFF
>NA|TRBJ1-2|few|TRBV12-3/TRBV12-4|11
TGTGCCAGCGGGGTGGTGGATGGCTACACCTTC
CASGVVDGYTF
>NA|TRBJ1-1|NA|TRBV2|13
TGTGCCAGCAGTGTATCCCAGAACACTGAAGCTTTCTTT
CASSVSQNTEAFF
>NA|TRBJ2-5|NA|TRBV5-1|14
TGCGCCAGCAGCTTGGTTCTGGGTAGGGAGACCCAGTACTTC
CASSLVLGRETQYF
>NA|TRBJ2-6|few|TRBV4-1|18
TGCGCCAGCAGCCAAGATTTGGGGCTCCGGGACGGGGCCAACGTCCTGACTTTC
CASSQDLGLRDGANVLTF
>NA|TRBJ1-6|NA|TRBV27|13
TGTGCCAGCAGCTCAAGGGTTTATTCACCCCTCCACTTT
CASSSRVYSPLHF
>NA|TRBJ1-1|NA|TRBV7-9|11
TGTGCCAGCGGGGGGGCAGCTGAAGCTTTCTTT
CASGGAAEAFF
>NA|TRBJ1-4|few|TRBV6-2/TRBV6-3|15
TGTGCCAGCAGTCACACAGGGAGGTCGCGTGAAAAACTGTTTTTT
CASSHTGRSREKLFF
>TRBD2|TRBJ2-1|NA|TRBV5-1|16
TGCGCCAGCAGCCAGAAGCTAGCGGGGGGTATCAATGAGCAGTTCTTC
CASSQKLAGGINEQFF
>TRBD1|TRBJ2-1|NA|TRBV7-9|14
TGTGCCAGCAGCGGGACAGGGGGAGACGATGAGCAGTTCTTC
CASSGTGGDDEQFF
>NA|TRBJ2-1|few|TRBV4-3|15
TGCGCCAGCAGCCAAGGGCTGAACTCCTACAATGAGCAGTTCTTC
CASSQGLNSYNEQFF
>TRBD1|TRBJ1-2|few|TRBV7-9|16
TGTGCCAGCAGCTCGTACCGGGACAGGGGTAACTATGGCTACACCTTC
CASSSYRDRGNYGYTF
>NA|TRBJ1-2|few|TRBV7-8|14
TGTGCCAGCAGACTCACTCAGGGGAGCTATGGCTACACCTTC
CASRLTQGSYGYTF
>NA|TRBJ2-5|NA|TRBV1|18
TGCACCAGCAGCCAAGATCCCTCGGTCCGGGGGGACCAAGAGACCCAGTACTTC
CTSSQDPSVRGDQETQYF